This T cell receptor (beta chain) stems from a study of identical twins (dated by TCRdb to the mid-2010s). Study-wide context: To test whether fetal clonotypes persist, the study used deep sequencing on TCR alpha and beta repertoires from monozygotic twins, unrelated adults of various ages, and cord blood. Replicate twin experiments were performed at different times using different library preparation protocols to rule out contamination.

Overall study results and their limits: Invariant T cells such as MAIT and iNKT could partly confound zero-insertion analyses, though diverse VJ usage argued against this for most clonotypes. In monozygotic twins, out-of-frame TCR alpha sharing was systematically underestimated by recombination models, although the models agreed with sharing between unrelated individuals. Fewer insertions were carried by abundant cord blood beta clonotypes, a similar but weaker trend appeared in young adult naive repertoires, and no such trend appeared in memory repertoires. Because the same donors could not be followed over many years, the conclusions depended on cross-sectional statistical analysis. Out-of-frame TCR alpha sequences shared between twins showed an excess of low generation-probability sequences compared with coincidental sharing between unrelated individuals. The excess sharing between twins in beta out-of-frame sequences was weaker because fewer shared sequences reduced the signal-to-noise ratio.

This clonotype was counted many times. This receptor's antigen is unknown. The input lacks base qualities; no much larger clone sits a single base away. The CDR3 starts with the cysteine, ends with the phenylalanine, and has 16 residues. Only CDR3 DNA is held: 48 bases, read in frame from base 1. From the germline V gene, CDR1 is SGHTA and CDR2 is FQGNSA. Clipping removes 1 base from V and 3 bases from J, with 4 as the unmatched junction base count. Libraries were built with 5' RACE. Sequencing instrument: Illumina HiSeq 2000. A universal primer binding site was introduced by template switching, and a unique molecular identifier was present in the final cDNA, enabling accurate counting of TCR cDNA molecules. Specific primers in the conserved constant-segment region were used to synthesize first-strand cDNA for TCR alpha and beta chains. Each cDNA library was double barcoded, with a SMART-Mk sample barcode plus Illumina barcodes, to control for contamination. TruSeq adapter sequences along with Illumina sample barcodes were introduced in two successive PCR steps. Sequencing of the TCR alpha and beta cDNA libraries was done on the Illumina HiSeq platform using custom primers. The study's own analysis went as follows. MiGEC processed the raw reads to extract unique molecular identifiers, while MiXCR was used to determine the CDR3 positions. Recombination models were inferred per individual with the repgenHMM and IGoR tools using an EM algorithm. The analysis of shared clonotypes was done with the tcR package in R, with sharing normalized by the product of cloneset sizes. To study raw recombination without the effects of thymic and clonal selection, out-of-frame nonproductive sequences were analyzed. TCRdb took the public reads, trimmed them with fastp at Q25, ran MiXCR for clone calling and kept in-frame beta chains. Identical CDR3 protein sequences are pooled into one entry, listed with their most common genes and DNA. TCRdb, rather than the study authors, made the V and J calls. Present in this sample are about 700,000 distinct CDR3 sequences, 8.5% to 9.5% of which were seen just once. The top ten clones comprise around 0.98% of the sample.

Only healthy Caucasian donors were included. Three pairs of female monozygotic twins, all aged about 18 to 29 years, made up the twin cohort. Peripheral blood mononuclear cells were the source from which RNA for the TCR libraries was isolated. The sample was also linked to a second study, of yellow fever vaccine responses in identical twins. From that second study: The authors reported that the T cell response to vaccination in identical twins appeared partly convergent and partly personalized. In identical twins, the study followed T cell clones that responded to the vaccine with precision.

The sample was PBMCs. The chain joins TRBV7-2 to TRBJ2-7, with 12 bases in between that match TRBD2. The sequence was obtained from a woman under 30 in good health. The CDR3 sequence is CASSLEGLAGRYEQYF. The nucleotide sequence reads TGTGCCAGCAGCTTAGAAGGACTAGCGGGGCGCTACGAGCAGTACTTC.